This T cell receptor beta chain derives from a study of T cells generated in artificial thymic organoids. This clonotype has ten or more counts. Separate semi-nested PCRs amplified TCRalpha and TCRbeta libraries using constant-region reverse primers in TRAC or TRBC. Using its own MiXCR run on the 5' RACE reads, TCRdb lists one record per CDR3 protein. Of 8,000 or so distinct CDR3 sequences listed, around 20% are singletons. Trimming left V 3 bases short and J 4 bases short, with 9 bases between. The CDR3 covers 13 residues. The sample was naive CD8+ T cells from the thymus. Subset indicated: CD3+TCRalphabeta+CD8SP T cells; for blood, CD45RO-CCR7+ naive CD8+ T cells. The rearrangement uses TRBV12-3 or TRBV12-4 and TRBJ2-5; the D gene could be TRBD1 or TRBD2 (5 bases each). The sequence came from a human donor who gave cord blood stem cells for thymic organoid culture, a cardiac surgery patient who gave postnatal thymus, or a blood donor (not recorded which). DNA for the CDR3: TGTGCCAGCAGTTTGTTGGGACCAGAGACCCAGTACTTC. Protein sequence: CASSLLGPETQYF.